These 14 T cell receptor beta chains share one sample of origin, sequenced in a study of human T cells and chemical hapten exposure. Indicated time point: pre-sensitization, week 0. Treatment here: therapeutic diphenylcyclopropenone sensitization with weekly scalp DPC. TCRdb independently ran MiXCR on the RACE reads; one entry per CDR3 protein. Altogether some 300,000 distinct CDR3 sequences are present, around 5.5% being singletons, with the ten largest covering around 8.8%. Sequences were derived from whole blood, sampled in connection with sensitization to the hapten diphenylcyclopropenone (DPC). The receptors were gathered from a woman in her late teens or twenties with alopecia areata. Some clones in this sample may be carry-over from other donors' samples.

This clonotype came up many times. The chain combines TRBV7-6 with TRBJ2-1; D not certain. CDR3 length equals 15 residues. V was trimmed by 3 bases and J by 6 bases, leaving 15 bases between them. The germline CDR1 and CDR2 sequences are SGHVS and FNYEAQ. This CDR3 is CASSFLAVSGNEQFF. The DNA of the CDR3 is TGTGCCAGCAGCTTCCTGGCGGTATCGGGCAATGAGCAGTTCTTC.

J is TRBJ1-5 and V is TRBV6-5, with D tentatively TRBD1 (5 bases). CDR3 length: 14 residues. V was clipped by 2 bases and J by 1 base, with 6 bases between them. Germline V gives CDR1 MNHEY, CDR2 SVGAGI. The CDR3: CASSYDRSNQPQHF. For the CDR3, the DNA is TGTGCCAGCAGTTACGACAGAAGCAATCAGCCCCAGCATTTT.

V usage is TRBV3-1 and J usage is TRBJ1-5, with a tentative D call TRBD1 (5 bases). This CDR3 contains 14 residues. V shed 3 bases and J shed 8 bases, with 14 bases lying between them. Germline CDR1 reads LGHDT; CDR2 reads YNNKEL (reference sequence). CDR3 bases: TGTGCCAGCAGCCAGGGGGGTACCCTTGAGCCCCAGCATTTT. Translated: CASSQGGTLEPQHF.

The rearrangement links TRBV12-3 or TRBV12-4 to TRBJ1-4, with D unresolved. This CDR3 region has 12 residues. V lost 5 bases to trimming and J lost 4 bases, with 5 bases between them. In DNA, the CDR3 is TGTGCCAGCAGTCCATTTAATGAAAAACTGTTTTTT. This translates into CASSPFNEKLFF.

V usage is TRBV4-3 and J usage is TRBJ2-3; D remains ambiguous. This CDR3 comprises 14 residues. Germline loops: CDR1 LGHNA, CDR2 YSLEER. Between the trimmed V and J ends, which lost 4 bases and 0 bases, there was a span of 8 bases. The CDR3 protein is CASSLTESTDTQYF. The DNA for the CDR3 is TGCGCCAGCAGCCTTACAGAGAGCACAGATACGCAGTATTTT.

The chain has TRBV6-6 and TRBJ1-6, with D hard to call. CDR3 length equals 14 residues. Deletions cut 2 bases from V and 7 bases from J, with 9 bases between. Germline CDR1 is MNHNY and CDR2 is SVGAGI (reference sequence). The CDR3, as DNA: TGTGCCAGCAGTTACGCTTTGCTAAATTCACCCCTCCACTTT. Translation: CASSYALLNSPLHF.

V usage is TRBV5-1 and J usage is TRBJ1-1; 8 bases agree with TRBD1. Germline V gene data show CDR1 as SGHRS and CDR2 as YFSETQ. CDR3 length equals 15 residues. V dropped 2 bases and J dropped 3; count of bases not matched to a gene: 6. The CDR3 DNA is TGCGCCAGCAGCTTTCACAGGGGGGTTGACACTGAAGCTTTCTTT. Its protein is CASSFHRGVDTEAFF. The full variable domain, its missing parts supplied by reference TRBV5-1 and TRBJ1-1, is KAGVTQTPRYLIKTRGQQVTLSCSPISGHRSVSWYQQTPGQGLQFLFEYFSETQRNKGNFPGRFSGRQFSNSRSEMNVSTLELGDSALYLCASSFHRGVDTEAFFGQGTRLTVV.

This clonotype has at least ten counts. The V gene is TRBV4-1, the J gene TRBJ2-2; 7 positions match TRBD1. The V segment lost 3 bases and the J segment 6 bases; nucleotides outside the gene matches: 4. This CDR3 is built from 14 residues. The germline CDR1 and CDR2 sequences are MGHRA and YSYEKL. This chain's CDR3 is CASSHRTGPGELFF. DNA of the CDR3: TGCGCCAGCAGCCACAGGACAGGCCCCGGGGAGCTGTTTTTT.

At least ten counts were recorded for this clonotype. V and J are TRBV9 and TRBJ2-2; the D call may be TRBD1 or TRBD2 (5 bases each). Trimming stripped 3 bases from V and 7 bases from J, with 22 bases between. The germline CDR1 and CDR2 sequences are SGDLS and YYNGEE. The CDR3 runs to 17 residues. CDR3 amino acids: CASSASGTGLGVGELFF. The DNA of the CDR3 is TGTGCCAGCAGCGCCTCCGGGACGGGCTTGGGAGTCGGGGAGCTGTTTTTT. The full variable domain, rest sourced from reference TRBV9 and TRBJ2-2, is DSGVTQTPKHLITATGQRVTLRCSPRSGDLSVYWYQQSLDQGLQFLIQYYNGEERAKGNILERFSAQQFPDLHSELNLSSLELGDSALYFCASSASGTGLGVGELFFGEGSRLTVL.

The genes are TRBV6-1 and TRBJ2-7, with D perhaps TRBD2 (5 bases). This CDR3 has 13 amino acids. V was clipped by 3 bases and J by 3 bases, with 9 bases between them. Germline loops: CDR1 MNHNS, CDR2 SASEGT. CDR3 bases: TGTGCCAGCAGTGAGAACCGGGACTACGAGCAGTACTTC. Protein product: CASSENRDYEQYF.

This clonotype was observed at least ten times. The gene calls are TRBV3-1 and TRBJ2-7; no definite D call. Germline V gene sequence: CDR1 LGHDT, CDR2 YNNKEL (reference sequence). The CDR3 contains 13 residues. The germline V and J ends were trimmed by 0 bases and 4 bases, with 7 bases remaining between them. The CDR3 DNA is TGTGCCAGCAGCCAAGATCTAGGGTACGAGCAGTACTTC. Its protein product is CASSQDLGYEQYF.

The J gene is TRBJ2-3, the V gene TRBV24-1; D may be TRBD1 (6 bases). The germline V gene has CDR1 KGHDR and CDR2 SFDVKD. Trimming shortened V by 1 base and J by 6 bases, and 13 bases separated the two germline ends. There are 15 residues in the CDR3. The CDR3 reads CATSDFPQGSDTQYF. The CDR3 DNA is TGTGCCACCAGTGATTTTCCCCAGGGGTCGGATACGCAGTATTTT.

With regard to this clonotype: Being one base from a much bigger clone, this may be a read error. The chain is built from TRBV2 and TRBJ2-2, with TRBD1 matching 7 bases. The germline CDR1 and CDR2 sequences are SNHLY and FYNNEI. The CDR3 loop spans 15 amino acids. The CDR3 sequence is CTSSAGTANTGELFF. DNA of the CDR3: TGTACCAGCAGCGCCGGGACAGCGAACACCGGGGAGCTGTTTTTT.

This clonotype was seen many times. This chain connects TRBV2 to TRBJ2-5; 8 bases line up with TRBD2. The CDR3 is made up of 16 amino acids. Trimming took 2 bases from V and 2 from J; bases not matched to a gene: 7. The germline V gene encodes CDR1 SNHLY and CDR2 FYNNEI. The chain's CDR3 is CASSEMKGGGQETQYF. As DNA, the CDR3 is TGTGCCAGCAGTGAAATGAAGGGCGGGGGGCAAGAGACCCAGTACTTC.